This TCR beta chain comes out of a study of cytomegalovirus exposure and HLA in healthy donors. Study in general: From about 200 million T cells, an earlier analysis saw around 120 million unique TCR beta sequences.

The study ran its PCR with 60 Vbeta and 13 Jbeta primers. Data came from immunoSEQ multiplex PCR; TCRdb stores just in-frame clones and leaves some out. The sample includes 120,000 or so clones, 60% to 85% of them seen just once. To note about this clone: Antigen specificity is unknown.

The donors gave bone marrow, and they were healthy. Broader study findings: A later examination showed that TCR association rates differed by HLA locus, with DRB1 most and HLA-C fewest.

Trimming removed 0 bases from V and 4 bases from J; junction bases left unmatched: 5. The CDR3 is 17 amino acids. From germline, CDR1 is MGHRA and CDR2 YSYEKL. Material: PBMCs. The TCR originated in a woman in her forties in good health and CMV-seropositive. This sequence joins TRBV4-1 and TRBJ2-1; 11 positions agree with TRBD2. This CDR3 is CASSQDRTSGYYNEQFF. The CDR3 DNA sequence: TGCGCCAGCAGCCAAGACAGGACTAGCGGGTATTACAATGAGCAGTTCTTC.